This T cell receptor (beta chain) appears in the sequencing data of a study of blood T cell repertoires in COVID-19. Study context: Some COVID-19 samples were acute and others convalescent; all came from the United States, Italy and Spain. From T cells, B-cell-depleted T cells, or PBMCs came the material, which was cDNA or gDNA.

Original handling: Amplified reference gene primers provided the basis for estimating nucleated cell counts. The protocol was immunoSEQ multiplex PCR, while the TCRdb copy is restricted to in-frame clones and leaves out a portion. For V, J and clone size, that table is used; D and trimming come from the DNA. The table lists some 45,000 clones, almost 85% of them singletons. Germline V CDR1 and CDR2: SGHTS, YDEGEE. V shed 4 bases, J shed 2 bases, and the junction held 8 bases outside the gene matches. The CDR3 sequence is 15 residues long. The receptor's source is a human donor in a cohort sampled during active COVID-19. The source material was peripheral blood. V gene TRBV5-8 combines with J gene TRBJ1-2, with TRBD1 matching over 7 bases. This CDR3 is CASSDRAPSNYGYTF. The CDR3 DNA is TGTGCCAGCAGCGACAGGGCCCCATCCAACTATGGCTACACCTTC.